Listed below are T cell receptor beta chains from one sample, sequenced in a study of CD8 T cells in ankylosing spondylitis. In TCRdb, the 5' RACE reads were re-called with MiXCR into one record per CDR3 protein. The sample holds about 330,000 distinct CDR3 sequences; 7.5% to 9% are singletons and the top ten take more than 14%. Specimen: blood, either unsorted or a sorted T cell fraction (not recorded which). These receptors were collected from a male donor with ankylosing spondylitis. Each CDR3 is given with its conserved first and last residue. The D gene is left open where the match is weak. The size of a clone is reported for some rows only, either as once, few or many, or as a class for expanded clones.

J: TRBJ1-3; V: TRBV4-2; D: NA; size: NA; length: 17; CDR3: CASSQGWRGGSGNTIYF; DNA: TGTGCCAGCAGCCAAGGATGGAGAGGGGGCTCTGGAAACACCATATATTTT
J: TRBJ2-1; V: TRBV20-1; D: NA; size: many; length: 14; CDR3: CSPDSSVSYNEQFF; DNA: TGCAGTCCGGATAGCAGTGTCTCCTACAATGAGCAGTTCTTC
J: TRBJ2-2; V: TRBV24-1; D: NA; size: many; length: 17; CDR3: CATSERSPGSNTGELFF; DNA: TGTGCCACCAGTGAAAGATCACCGGGCAGTAATACCGGGGAGCTGTTTTTT
J: TRBJ2-5; V: TRBV7-8; D: NA; size: NA; length: 15; CDR3: CASSHKRARPETQYF; DNA: TGTGCCAGCAGCCACAAAAGAGCGAGACCAGAGACCCAGTACTTC
J: TRBJ1-2; V: TRBV10-3; D: NA; size: NA; length: 14; CDR3: CAISEFSLTGGYTF; DNA: TGTGCCATCAGTGAGTTTTCACTGACAGGCGGCTACACCTTC
J: TRBJ2-3; V: TRBV4-3; D: NA; size: many; length: 16; CDR3: CASSPNPLEGTDTQYF; DNA: TGCGCCAGCAGCCCGAATCCGTTGGAGGGCACAGATACGCAGTATTTT
J: TRBJ2-1; V: TRBV11-3; D: TRBD2; size: NA; length: 16; CDR3: CASSLPIAGADNEQFF; DNA: TGTGCCAGCAGCTTACCTATAGCGGGAGCTGACAATGAGCAGTTCTTC
J: TRBJ1-2; V: TRBV14; D: NA; size: many; length: 14; CDR3: CASSQAREGGGYTF; DNA: TGTGCCAGCAGCCAAGCCAGGGAAGGGGGAGGCTACACCTTC
J: TRBJ1-2; V: TRBV6-1; D: NA; size: many; length: 13; CDR3: CASSGAPNYGYTF; DNA: TGTGCCAGCAGTGGAGCTCCGAACTATGGCTACACCTTC
J: TRBJ2-1; V: TRBV3-1; D: TRBD2; size: many; length: 18; CDR3: CASSQGARTSGIYNEQFF; DNA: TGTGCCAGCAGCCAAGGGGCTCGGACTAGCGGGATCTACAATGAGCAGTTCTTC
J: TRBJ2-1; V: TRBV11-2; D: NA; size: NA; length: 14; CDR3: CASSLGWGSNEQFF; DNA: TGTGCCAGCAGCTTAGGATGGGGCTCAAATGAGCAGTTCTTC
J: TRBJ1-1; V: TRBV7-9; D: NA; size: NA; length: 12; CDR3: CASSPGDTEAFF; DNA: TGTGCCAGCAGCCCAGGGGACACTGAAGCTTTCTTT
J: TRBJ2-2; V: TRBV28; D: NA; size: many; length: 14; CDR3: CASITAAGAGELFF; DNA: TGTGCCAGCATTACGGCAGCCGGGGCCGGGGAGCTGTTTTTT
J: TRBJ2-1; V: TRBV29-1; D: TRBD2; size: NA; length: 16; CDR3: CSVDVGGRWSYNEQFF; DNA: TGCAGCGTTGATGTGGGCGGGAGATGGTCCTACAATGAGCAGTTCTTC
J: TRBJ1-4; V: TRBV5-1; D: NA; size: few; length: 13; CDR3: CASSFQVNEKLFF; DNA: TGCGCCAGCAGCTTCCAGGTTAATGAAAAACTGTTTTTT
J: TRBJ2-1; V: TRBV11-2; D: NA; size: few; length: 13; CDR3: CASSSTVYNEQFF; DNA: TGTGCCAGCAGCTCGACCGTTTACAATGAGCAGTTCTTC
J: TRBJ1-1; V: TRBV20-1; D: TRBD1; size: NA; length: 16; CDR3: CSASPGQGDLFTEAFF; DNA: TGCAGTGCTAGTCCGGGACAGGGGGATTTGTTCACTGAAGCTTTCTTT
J: TRBJ1-2; V: TRBV10-3; D: NA; size: few; length: 12; CDR3: CAISEVGNGYTF; DNA: TGTGCCATCAGTGAAGTAGGGAACGGCTACACCTTC
J: TRBJ1-6; V: TRBV5-1; D: TRBD1; size: few; length: 15; CDR3: CASSTTGNLESPLHF; DNA: TGCGCCAGCAGCACGACAGGGAATCTTGAATCACCCCTCCACTTT
J: TRBJ2-3; V: TRBV4-1; D: TRBD2; size: NA; length: 19; CDR3: CASSQAWTSGRGGSHTQYF; DNA: TGCGCCAGCAGCCAAGCGTGGACTAGCGGGAGGGGGGGATCACATACGCAGTATTTT
J: TRBJ1-2; V: TRBV24-1; D: NA; size: many; length: 17; CDR3: CATSDLPRAGSNYGYTF; DNA: TGTGCCACCAGTGATTTGCCCCGGGCGGGTTCTAACTATGGCTACACCTTC
J: TRBJ2-3; V: TRBV7-9; D: NA; size: few; length: 16; CDR3: CASSRTETRRTDTQYF; DNA: TGTGCCAGCAGCCGCACGGAGACGAGGCGCACAGATACGCAGTATTTT
J: TRBJ2-7; V: TRBV5-1; D: TRBD2; size: few; length: 14; CDR3: CASSLEGGGGEQYF; DNA: TGCGCCAGCAGCTTGGAGGGCGGCGGGGGCGAGCAGTACTTC
J: TRBJ2-1; V: TRBV4-1; D: NA; size: few; length: 14; CDR3: CASSQPGPRGEQFF; DNA: TGCGCCAGCAGCCAGCCAGGGCCTAGGGGTGAGCAGTTCTTC
J: TRBJ2-1; V: TRBV5-6; D: TRBD2; size: few; length: 21; CDR3: CASSPTRGTSGSLQGYNEQFF; DNA: TGTGCCAGCAGCCCTACGCGCGGGACTAGCGGGAGTCTCCAGGGTTACAATGAGCAGTTCTTC
J: TRBJ1-4; V: TRBV20-1; D: NA; size: NA; length: 14; CDR3: CSASGEATNEKLFF; DNA: TGCAGTGCTAGTGGGGAGGCAACTAATGAAAAACTGTTTTTT